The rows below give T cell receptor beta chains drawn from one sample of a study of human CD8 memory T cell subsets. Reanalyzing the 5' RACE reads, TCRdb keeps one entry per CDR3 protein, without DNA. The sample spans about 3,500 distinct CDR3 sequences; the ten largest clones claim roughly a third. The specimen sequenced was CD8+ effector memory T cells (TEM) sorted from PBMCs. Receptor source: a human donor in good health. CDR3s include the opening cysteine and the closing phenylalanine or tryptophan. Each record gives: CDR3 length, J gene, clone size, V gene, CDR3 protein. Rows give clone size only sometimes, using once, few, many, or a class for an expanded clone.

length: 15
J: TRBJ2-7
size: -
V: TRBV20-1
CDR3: CSARVLAGGAYEQYF

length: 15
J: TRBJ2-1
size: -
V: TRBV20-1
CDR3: CSAGGAEPFYNEQFF

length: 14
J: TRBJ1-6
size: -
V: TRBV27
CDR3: CASGPTGSNSPLHF

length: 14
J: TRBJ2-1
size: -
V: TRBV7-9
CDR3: CASSLVLATNEQFF

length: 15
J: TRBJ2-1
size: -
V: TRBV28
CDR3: CASRKERETYNEQFF

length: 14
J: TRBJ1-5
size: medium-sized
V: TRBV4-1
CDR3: CASIVGQGNQPQHF

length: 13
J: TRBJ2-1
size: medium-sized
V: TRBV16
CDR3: CASSQSVRGEQFF

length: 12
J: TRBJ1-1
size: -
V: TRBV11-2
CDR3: CASSLVWSEAFF

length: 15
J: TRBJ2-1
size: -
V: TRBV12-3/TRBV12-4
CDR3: CASAGGAGGTNEQFF

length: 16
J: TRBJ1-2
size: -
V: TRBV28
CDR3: CASSPPALDRNYGYTF

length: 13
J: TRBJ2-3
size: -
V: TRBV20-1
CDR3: CSASQGLRDTQYF

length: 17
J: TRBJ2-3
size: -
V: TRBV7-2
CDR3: CASSLGFGGRGTDTQYF

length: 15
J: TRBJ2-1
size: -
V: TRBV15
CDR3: CATSRLAGGNNEQFF

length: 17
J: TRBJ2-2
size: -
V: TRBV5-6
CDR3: CASSLASNNRITGELFF

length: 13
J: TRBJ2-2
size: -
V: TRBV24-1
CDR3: CATSSSRTGGLFF

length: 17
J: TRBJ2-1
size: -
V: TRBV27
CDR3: CASSLAGGPITYNEQFF

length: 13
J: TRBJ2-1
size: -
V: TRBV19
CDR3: CASTPGAAGEQFF

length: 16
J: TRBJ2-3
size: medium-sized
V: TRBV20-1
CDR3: CSARGGLAPPTDTQYF

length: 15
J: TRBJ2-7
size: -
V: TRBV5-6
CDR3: CASSLVRDIYYEQYF

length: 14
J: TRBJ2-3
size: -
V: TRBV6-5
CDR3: CASTPLAGVGTQYF

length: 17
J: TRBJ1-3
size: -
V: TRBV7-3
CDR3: CASSPTFGLRSGNTIYF

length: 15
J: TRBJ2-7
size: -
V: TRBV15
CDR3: CATSRDRTGTYEQYF

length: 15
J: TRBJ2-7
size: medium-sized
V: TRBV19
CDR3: CASSPTGASSYEQYF

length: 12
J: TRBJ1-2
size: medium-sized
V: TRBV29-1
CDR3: CSVGTGNYGYTF

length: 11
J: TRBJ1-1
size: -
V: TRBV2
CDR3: CASRKGQRAFF

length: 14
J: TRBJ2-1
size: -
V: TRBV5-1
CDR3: CASSLASSEVEQFF

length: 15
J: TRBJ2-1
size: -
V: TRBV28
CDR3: CASSFRGGRGNEQFF

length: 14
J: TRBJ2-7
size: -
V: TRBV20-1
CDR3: CSAIVAGGPGEQYF

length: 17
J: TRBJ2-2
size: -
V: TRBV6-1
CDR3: CASSRLRGQGTTGELFF

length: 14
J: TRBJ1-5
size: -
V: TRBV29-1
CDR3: CSVEDGGAGQPQHF

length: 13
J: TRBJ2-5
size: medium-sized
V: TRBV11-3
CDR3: CASSLRGSKTQYF

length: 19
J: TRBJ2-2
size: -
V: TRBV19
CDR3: CASSNRAFIGGQYPGELFF

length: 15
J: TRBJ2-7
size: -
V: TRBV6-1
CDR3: CASSEEGLTPYEQYF

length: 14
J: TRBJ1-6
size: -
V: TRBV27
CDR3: CASSTPGWNSPLHF

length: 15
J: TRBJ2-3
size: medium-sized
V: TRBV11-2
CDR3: CASRTVGVAEDTQYF

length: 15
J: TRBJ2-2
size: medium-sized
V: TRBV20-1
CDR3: CSARASGRDTGELFF

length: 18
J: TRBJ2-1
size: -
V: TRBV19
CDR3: CASSIQDPIPLSYNEQFF

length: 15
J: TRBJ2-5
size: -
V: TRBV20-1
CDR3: CSARDPPDSRETQYF

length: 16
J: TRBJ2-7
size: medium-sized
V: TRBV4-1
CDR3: CASSQSLLGDGYEQYF

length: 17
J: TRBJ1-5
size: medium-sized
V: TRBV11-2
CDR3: CASSLVGDRGKVQPQHF

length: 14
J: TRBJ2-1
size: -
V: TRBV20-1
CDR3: CSARSGEVYNEQFF

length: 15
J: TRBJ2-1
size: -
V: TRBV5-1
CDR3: CASQTGVFSYNEQFF

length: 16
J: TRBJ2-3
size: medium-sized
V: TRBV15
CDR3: CATSRDRGQGTDTQYF

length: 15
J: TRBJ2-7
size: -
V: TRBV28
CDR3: CASRRVGGVAYEQYF

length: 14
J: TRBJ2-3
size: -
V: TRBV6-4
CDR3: CASSESPATDTQYF

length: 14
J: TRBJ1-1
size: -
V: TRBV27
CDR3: CASSSHPSGTEAFF

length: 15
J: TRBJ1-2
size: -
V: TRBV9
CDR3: CASSVDGTDNYGYTF

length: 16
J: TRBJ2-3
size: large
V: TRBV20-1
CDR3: CSARTGREAPTDTQYF